These 24 T cell receptor beta chains share one sample of origin, sequenced in a study of T cells in Graves' hyperthyroidism and ophthalmopathy. Authors of the study amplified TCR beta CDR3 regions from RNA transcripts. The HTBI primer set drove a first-round RT-PCR of the TCR CDR3. From the multiplex PCR reads, TCRdb called clonotypes with MiXCR, one entry per CDR3 protein. The sample lists a few hundred thousand distinct CDR3 sequences, about 20% occurring once. Sequencing was performed on blood. Every receptor here comes from a young man with Graves' ophthalmopathy.

The chain employs TRBV3-1 and TRBJ2-1; 16 positions match TRBD2. From germline, CDR1 is LGHDT and CDR2 YNNKEL (reference sequence). V gave up 6 bases and J gave up 8 bases; unmatched junction bases: 4. The CDR3 loop spans 15 amino acids. The CDR3 loop reads CASRGTSGRDDEQFF. The DNA of the CDR3 is TGTGCCAGCAGAGGGACTAGCGGGAGGGATGATGAGCAGTTCTTC.

This clonotype was observed at least ten times. The V gene is TRBV20-1, the J gene TRBJ2-7; possible D gene TRBD1, 6 bases. There are 15 residues in the CDR3. Trimming left V 0 bases short and J 2 bases short, with 14 bases between. Per the germline V gene, CDR1 is DFQATT and CDR2 is SNEGSKA (reference sequence). The DNA of the CDR3 is TGCAGTGCTAGAGACGACGCCCGGACAGCCTACGAGCAGTACTTC. Its translation is CSARDDARTAYEQYF.

A single count supports this clonotype. The chain couples TRBV19 to TRBJ2-1, with 8 bases identical to TRBD2. Trimming took 6 bases from V and 7 from J; bases not matched to a gene: 8. The CDR3 totals 14 residues. Germline loops: CDR1 LNHDA, CDR2 SQIVND (reference sequence). CDR3: CASRSSGSSNEQFF. The CDR3 coding sequence is TGTGCCAGTAGATCCAGCGGGAGCAGTAATGAGCAGTTCTTC. Full variable domain (outside the CDR3, taken from reference TRBV19 and TRBJ2-1): DGGITQSPKYLFRKEGQNVTLSCEQNLNHDAMYWYRQDPGQGLRLIYYSQIVNDFQKGDIAEGYSVSREKKESFPLTVTSAQKNPTAFYLCASRSSGSSNEQFFGPGTRLTVL.

The gene calls are TRBV20-1 and TRBJ2-3; TRBD2 aligns across 8 bases. Losses at the gene ends were 1 base for V and 4 bases for J; bases not matched to a gene: 7. The CDR3 contains 15 residues. Per the germline V gene, CDR1 is DFQATT and CDR2 is SNEGSKA (reference sequence). In DNA form, the CDR3 reads TGCAGTGCTAGAGTAGCGGGAAAACGCTCAGATACGCAGTATTTT. Protein product: CSARVAGKRSDTQYF.

This clonotype showed up just a few times. The chain joins TRBV7-2 to TRBJ2-1; D possibly matches TRBD1 or TRBD2 (6 bases each). CDR3 length equals 15 residues. In germline, CDR1 is SGHTA, CDR2 FQGNSA. Deletions cut 1 base from V and 3 bases from J, with 10 bases between. The CDR3 is CASSLDAGHYNEQFF. The DNA of the CDR3 is TGTGCCAGCAGCTTAGACGCGGGACACTACAATGAGCAGTTCTTC. Using reference TRBV7-2 and TRBJ2-1 for the parts outside the CDR3, the full variable domain is GAGVSQSPSNKVTEKGKDVELRCDPISGHTALYWYRQSLGQGLEFLIYFQGNSAPDKSGLPSDRFSAERTGGSVSTLTIQRTQQEDSAVYLCASSLDAGHYNEQFFGPGTRLTVL.

The chain carries TRBV27 and TRBJ1-1, with TRBD1 as a possible D gene (5 bases). The V and J ends lost 4 bases and 5 bases respectively, with 17 bases between them. This CDR3 is built from 15 residues. Germline CDR1 MNHEY, CDR2 SMNVEV (reference sequence). In nucleotides, the CDR3 is TGTGCCAGCAGTTCAGCGGGGAGGGGCAGGACTGAAGCTTTCTTT. As protein: CASSSAGRGRTEAFF.

This clonotype showed up many times. The V and J genes are TRBV20-1 and TRBJ2-3; 10 nucleotides agree with TRBD2. After removal of 6 bases from V and 3 bases from J, the junction contained 9 bases not matched to a gene. Germline CDR1 reads DFQATT; CDR2 reads SNEGSKA (reference sequence). CDR3 length equals 15 residues. CDR3 region: CSAPSAGGPTDTQYF. For the CDR3, the DNA is TGCAGTGCCCCCTCAGCGGGAGGGCCTACAGATACGCAGTATTTT.

This chain links TRBV6-2 or TRBV6-3 with TRBJ2-3; 7 nucleotides agree with TRBD2. The CDR3 is 17 amino acids. V shed 8 bases and J 1 base; nucleotides not matched to a gene: 15. Germline CDR1 MNHEY, CDR2 SVGEGT. The CDR3: CASSGAGWGGRTDTQYF. In nucleotides, the CDR3 is TGTGCCAGCTCCGGAGCGGGATGGGGAGGGCGCACAGATACGCAGTATTTT.

The sample holds many counts of this clonotype. The chain has TRBV3-1 and TRBJ1-3; D uncertain. Trimming shortened V by 3 bases and J by 0 bases, and 9 bases separated the two germline ends. Germline V gene sequence: CDR1 LGHDT, CDR2 YNNKEL (reference sequence). The CDR3 spans 15 residues. The CDR3 here is CASSQWANSGNTIYF. The CDR3 DNA sequence: TGTGCCAGCAGCCAGTGGGCTAACTCTGGAAACACCATATATTTT.

This clonotype has a handful of counts. This sequence joins TRBV30 and TRBJ2-2, with D hard to call. Germline V gene sequence: CDR1 GTSNPN, CDR2 SVGIG (reference sequence). The CDR3 has 12 residues. Trimming shortened V by 7 bases and J by 4 bases, and 10 bases separated the two germline ends. CDR3 sequence: CASGVGTGELFF. The CDR3 nucleotides are TGTGCCTCCGGTGTGGGCACCGGGGAGCTGTTTTTT.

J is TRBJ1-2 and V is TRBV7-9; D is uncertain. Trimming took off 5 bases at V and 7 bases at J, with 11 bases between the two ends. This CDR3 has 12 amino acids. The germline V gene encodes CDR1 SEHNR and CDR2 FQNEAQ (reference sequence). Here the CDR3 DNA reads TGTGCCAGCAGCCCGGACCCGAGTGGCTACACCTTC. Translating gives CASSPDPSGYTF.

The genes are TRBV3-1 and TRBJ1-4; TRBD1 agrees at 9 bases. The CDR3 consists of 14 residues. The V segment lost 4 bases and the J segment 5 bases; nucleotides outside the gene matches: 2. Germline CDR1 LGHDT, CDR2 YNNKEL (reference sequence). The CDR3 DNA sequence: TGTGCCAGCAGCCGAGGGACAGGGAATGAAAAACTGTTTTTT. Protein product: CASSRGTGNEKLFF.

Written as DNA, the CDR3 is TGCAGTGCTAGAGATTACGGGGGCGCTTATGGCTACACCTTC. Residues: CSARDYGGAYGYTF. The V call is TRBV20-1, the J call TRBJ1-2, with a weak D call TRBD1 (6 bases). Germline-derived CDR1 and CDR2 are DFQATT and SNEGSKA (reference sequence). Trimming left V 0 bases short and J 5 bases short, with 13 bases between. The CDR3 extends over 14 amino acids.

The rearrangement joins TRBV29-1 to TRBJ2-1; D ambiguous. Germline lookup yields CDR1 SQVTM and CDR2 ANQGSEA. CDR3 length equals 10 residues. V gave up 4 bases and J gave up 5 bases, with 3 bases separating them. The CDR3 is CSVADNEQFF. CDR3 nucleotides: TGCAGCGTTGCGGACAATGAGCAGTTCTTC.

V usage is TRBV5-4 and J usage is TRBJ2-5; 8 bases are a match to TRBD1. In germline, CDR1 is SGHNT, CDR2 YYREEE (reference sequence). The CDR3 consists of 15 residues. The V segment lost 9 bases and the J segment 2 bases; nucleotides outside the gene matches: 12. The CDR3 bases are TGTGCCACCTCCGGGACAGGCGCCCTTCAAGAGACCCAGTACTTC. Its translation: CATSGTGALQETQYF.

The rearrangement links TRBV28 to TRBJ1-2, with 8 bases aligning to TRBD1. Trimming took 4 bases from V and 8 from J; bases not matched to a gene: 6. The CDR3 has 13 amino acids. Germline assignment: CDR1 MDHEN and CDR2 SYDVKM. CDR3 loop: CASSSFRGQGYTF. The CDR3 bases are TGTGCCAGCAGTTCCTTCAGGGGGCAGGGCTACACCTTC.

V is TRBV3-1 and J is TRBJ2-5, with TRBD2 as a possible D gene (6 bases). The CDR3 sequence is 15 residues long. The V and J ends lost 4 bases and 1 base respectively, with 13 bases between them. Germline V lookup: CDR1 LGHDT, CDR2 YNNKEL (reference sequence). The CDR3 here is CASSRSGALQETQYF. In DNA, the CDR3 is TGTGCCAGCAGCCGGTCGGGAGCCCTCCAAGAGACCCAGTACTTC.

The J gene is TRBJ2-3, the V gene TRBV10-1; the match to TRBD2 covers 13 bases. CDR3 length equals 16 residues. The V segment lost 11 bases and the J segment 4 bases; nucleotides outside the gene matches: 12. CDR1 is WNHNN and CDR2 is SYGVQD in the germline V gene (reference sequence). CDR3 residues: CASSASTSGRADTQYF. The DNA for the CDR3 is TGCGCCTCATCAGCATCCACTAGCGGGAGGGCAGATACGCAGTATTTT.

This clonotype was picked up many times. The CDR3 spells CASSLRGSMGYTF. CDR3 DNA sequence: TGTGCCAGCAGTTTGCGGGGGTCTATGGGCTACACCTTC. The gene calls are TRBV27 and TRBJ1-2; tentatively, D is TRBD1 (5 bases). CDR1 and CDR2 (germline): MNHEY, SMNVEV (reference sequence). The CDR3 contains 13 residues. V was shortened by 3 bases and J by 8 bases, with 13 bases between the two germline ends.

This clonotype was observed at least ten times. The chain combines TRBV2 with TRBJ2-7, with a weak D call TRBD2 (6 bases). Trimming stripped 6 bases from V and 3 bases from J, with 18 bases between. The CDR3 is 15 amino acids. Germline CDR1 and CDR2: SNHLY and FYNNEI. The CDR3 DNA reads as TGTGCCAGCAGACCCAGTTTACTCGGGGGCTACGAGCAGTACTTC. Translated: CASRPSLLGGYEQYF.

J is TRBJ2-7 and V is TRBV29-1; D ambiguous. The CDR3 sequence is 12 residues long. V lost 4 bases and J 5 bases, leaving 12 bases between the germline ends. In germline, CDR1 is SQVTM, CDR2 ANQGSEA. CDR3 in DNA: TGCAGCGTTGTTTCCTTTGGCGACGAGCAGTACTTC. Protein product: CSVVSFGDEQYF.

Points on this clonotype: Given the absence of the conserved phenylalanine or tryptophan at the CDR3 end, a read error is likely. The chain joins TRBV6-1 to TRBJ1-1; 8 bases agree with TRBD1. CDR1 is MNHNS and CDR2 is SASEGT in the germline V gene. This CDR3 is 12 amino acids long. The junction had 5 bases not matched to a gene; V was cut back by 6 bases and J by 8 bases. CDR3 in amino acids: CASSQGQVEAFL. The CDR3 DNA follows: TGTGCCAGCAGCCAGGGACAGGTCGAAGCTTTCCTT.

V and J are TRBV29-1 and TRBJ1-5; 9 bases align to TRBD1. Per germline, CDR1 SQVTM and CDR2 ANQGSEA. Trimming took 4 bases from V and 0 from J; bases not matched to a gene: 10. The CDR3 runs to 17 residues. The CDR3 protein is CSVVGQGNEYSNQPQHF. The DNA of the CDR3 is TGCAGCGTTGTGGGACAGGGAAACGAGTATAGCAATCAGCCCCAGCATTTT.

The rearrangement joins TRBV12-3 or TRBV12-4 to TRBJ1-1, with 10 bases that match TRBD1. The CDR3 has 14 residues. V gave up 6 bases and J gave up 11 bases; unmatched junction bases: 12. The CDR3 DNA reads as TGTGCCAGCAGACAAATGACAGGGGGCGCACGGGCTTTCTTT. The encoded protein is CASRQMTGGARAFF.